The TCR beta chain under discussion was sequenced for a study of blood T cells in healthy people across ages. Sample-barcoded 5' priming and a J-beta primer mix drove a second PCR of about 6 to 12 cycles. Unique molecular identifiers of 12 random nucleotides labeled each cDNA. MiXCR was run by TCRdb on the 5' RACE reads, yielding one entry per CDR3 protein. The sample lists approximately 960,000 distinct CDR3 sequences, about 29% occurring once. In germline, CDR1 is SQVTM, CDR2 ANQGSEA. Between the trimmed V and J ends, which lost 6 bases and 0 bases, there was a span of 11 bases. This CDR3 is 14 amino acids long. This clonotype came up a few times. Another study also made use of these data, one on T cells of mothers and their children. As that report states: The second PCR's M1S primer added sample barcodes and 2-4 random nucleotides.

The clonotype comes from a woman in her thirties or forties in good health. Sequenced input: blood. This sequence joins TRBV29-1 and TRBJ1-4; D is perhaps TRBD1 (5 bases). CDR3 residues: CSVRDGATNEKLFF. In nucleotides, the CDR3 is TGCAGCGTGAGGGACGGCGCAACTAATGAAAAACTGTTTTTT.